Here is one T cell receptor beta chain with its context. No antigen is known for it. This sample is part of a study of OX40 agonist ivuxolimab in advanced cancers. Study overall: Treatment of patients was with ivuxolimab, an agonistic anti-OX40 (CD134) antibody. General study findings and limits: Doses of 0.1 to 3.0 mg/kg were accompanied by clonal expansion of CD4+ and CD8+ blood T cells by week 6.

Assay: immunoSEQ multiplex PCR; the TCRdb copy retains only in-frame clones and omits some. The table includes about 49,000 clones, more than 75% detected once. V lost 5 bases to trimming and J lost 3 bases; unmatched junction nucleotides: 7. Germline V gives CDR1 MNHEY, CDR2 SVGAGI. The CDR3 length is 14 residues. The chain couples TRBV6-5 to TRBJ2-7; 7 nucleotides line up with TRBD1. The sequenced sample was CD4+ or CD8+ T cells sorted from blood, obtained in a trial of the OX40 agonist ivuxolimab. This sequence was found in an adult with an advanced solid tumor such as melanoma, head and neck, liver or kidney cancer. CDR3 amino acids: CASSTDGTDYEQYF. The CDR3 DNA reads TGTGCCAGCAGTACAGACGGGACAGACTACGAGCAGTACTTC.